The 18 T cell receptor beta chains below come from one sample, sequenced in a study of CD8 T cells in ankylosing spondylitis. Findings and caveats of the study: A TCR beta motif of about eight highly homologous variants appeared characteristic of ankylosing spondylitis blood.

Which antigens these TCRs recognize remains unknown. TCRdb independently ran MiXCR on the 5' RACE reads; one entry per CDR3 protein. The repertoire holds fewer than 450,000 distinct CDR3 sequences, with 17% as singletons. Input material: blood, either unsorted or a sorted T cell fraction (not recorded which). The receptors shown here come from a male donor with ankylosing spondylitis.

The V and J genes are TRBV12-3 or TRBV12-4 and TRBJ2-1; 10 positions agree with TRBD1. V shed 5 bases, J shed 2 bases, and the junction held 6 bases outside the gene matches. The CDR3 is made up of 16 amino acids. In nucleotides, the CDR3 is TGTGCCAGCAGTGGGGCGACAGGGGGCGCCTACAATGAGCAGTTCTTC. Its protein is CASSGATGGAYNEQFF.

The V call is TRBV19, the J call TRBJ1-4, with D hard to call. CDR1 and CDR2 (germline): LNHDA, SQIVND (reference sequence). V was clipped by 3 bases and J by 2 bases, with 13 bases between them. The CDR3 is 16 residues long. CDR3 loop: CASSMVGRTTNEKLFF. CDR3 DNA sequence: TGTGCCAGTAGTATGGTGGGTAGGACGACTAATGAAAAACTGTTTTTT.

The chain carries TRBV9 and TRBJ2-2; 7 nucleotides match TRBD2. V lost 4 bases, J lost 6 bases, and 18 bases stayed unmatched. Germline CDR1 and CDR2: SGDLS and YYNGEE. The CDR3 covers 18 residues. CDR3 coding DNA: TGTGCCAGCAGCACCCCGGGAGGCGGGACTTCCTCGGCCGGGGAGCTGTTTTTT. It yields the protein CASSTPGGGTSSAGELFF. Drawing the rest from reference TRBV9 and TRBJ2-2, the complete variable domain is DSGVTQTPKHLITATGQRVTLRCSPRSGDLSVYWYQQSLDQGLQFLIQYYNGEERAKGNILERFSAQQFPDLHSELNLSSLELGDSALYFCASSTPGGGTSSAGELFFGEGSRLTVL.

The table lists this clonotype with a few counts. V and J are TRBV13 and TRBJ2-4; 7 nucleotides line up with TRBD2. The CDR3 length is 16 residues. Trimming at V came to 5 bases and at J to 0 bases, leaving 7 bases not matched to a gene. Per germline, CDR1 PRHDT and CDR2 FYEKMQ (reference sequence). CDR3 loop: CASSHHGTKAKNIQYF. The CDR3 bases are TGTGCCAGCAGCCATCACGGGACTAAAGCCAAAAACATTCAGTACTTC.

V gene TRBV29-1 combines with J gene TRBJ1-4, with 10 positions matching TRBD1. This CDR3 spans 13 amino acids. V trimming: 4 bases; J trimming: 7 bases; junction bases outside the gene matches: 3. Germline loops: CDR1 SQVTM, CDR2 ANQGSEA. CDR3: CSVGGTGVEKLFF. DNA for the CDR3: TGCAGCGTTGGAGGGACAGGGGTTGAAAAACTGTTTTTT.

About this clonotype itself: The conserved phenylalanine or tryptophan is not found at the CDR3 terminus, so this likely reflects a read error. The chain joins TRBV6-5 to TRBJ2-6, with D perhaps TRBD1 (6 bases). The V end was cut by 0 bases, the J end by 0 bases, with 12 bases between. Per germline, CDR1 MNHEY and CDR2 SVGAGI. There are 18 residues in the CDR3. The CDR3: CASSYSSGVSSGANVLTL. The CDR3 region has the DNA TGTGCCAGCAGTTACTCGTCAGGGGTCAGCTCTGGGGCCAACGTCCTGACTCTC.

A few counts support this clonotype. The chain couples TRBV20-1 to TRBJ1-3; D is unclear. Trimming removed 5 bases at V and 7 bases at J, with 9 bases between. The CDR3 has 11 residues. CDR1 is DFQATT, CDR2 SNEGSKA, per germline (reference sequence). The CDR3 sequence: CSAYGGNTIYF. For the CDR3, the DNA is TGCAGTGCTTACGGTGGGAACACCATATATTTT.

This clonotype was observed at least ten times. The gene calls are TRBV5-1 and TRBJ1-1; D remains ambiguous. The V and J ends lost 6 bases and 4 bases respectively, with 28 bases between them. The germline gives CDR1 SGHRS, CDR2 YFSETQ. This CDR3 is built from 18 residues. The CDR3 sequence: CASNPRWSLSVSGTEAFF. CDR3 sequence (DNA): TGCGCCAGCAACCCCCGGTGGTCACTAAGCGTTAGTGGCACTGAAGCTTTCTTT. Drawing the rest from reference TRBV5-1 and TRBJ1-1, the complete variable domain is KAGVTQTPRYLIKTRGQQVTLSCSPISGHRSVSWYQQTPGQGLQFLFEYFSETQRNKGNFPGRFSGRQFSNSRSEMNVSTLELGDSALYLCASNPRWSLSVSGTEAFFGQGTRLTVV.

This clonotype was seen a few times. CDR3 coding DNA: TGTGCCAGCTCACCATCAAGCAGTTACTATGGCTACACCTTC. Translation: CASSPSSSYYGYTF. V gene TRBV18 combines with J gene TRBJ1-2, with no clear D. V was shortened by 2 bases and J by 3 bases, with 10 bases between the two germline ends. Germline CDR1 KGHSH, CDR2 LQKENI. This CDR3 region has 14 residues.

This clonotype was seen more than once but under ten times. The chain's CDR3 is CASSLAFGTVEANVLTF. CDR3 nucleotides: TGCGCCAGCAGCTTGGCGTTTGGGACAGTGGAGGCCAACGTCCTGACTTTC. The rearrangement uses TRBV5-1 and TRBJ2-6; 7 bases map to TRBD1. Germline CDR1 SGHRS, CDR2 YFSETQ. V was pared by 0 bases and J by 6 bases, with 9 bases of the junction left unmatched. CDR3 length: 17 residues.

V and J are TRBV20-1 and TRBJ2-2; D might be TRBD1 or TRBD2, each matching 5 bases. CDR1 is DFQATT and CDR2 is SNEGSKA in the germline V gene (reference sequence). The V end lost 2 bases, the J end lost 1 base, and 11 bases lay between the germline ends. The CDR3 totals 15 residues. CDR3 sequence (DNA): TGCAGTGCTAGATGGGACGTCAAGAACACCGGGGAGCTGTTTTTT. It encodes CSARWDVKNTGELFF.

In its sample, this clonotype was seen a few times. V is TRBV10-3 and J is TRBJ1-2, with D possibly being TRBD1 (5 bases). Germline CDR1 reads ENHRY; CDR2 reads SYGVKD. The CDR3 has 13 amino acids. V dropped 7 bases and J dropped 7 bases, with 16 bases sitting between them. Here the CDR3 reads CAITPGPGGGYTF. In nucleotides, the CDR3 is TGTGCCATCACCCCGGGGCCAGGAGGTGGCTACACCTTC.

A few counts support this clonotype. The genes are TRBV4-1 and TRBJ2-5, with unresolved D. V was pared by 2 bases and J by 5 bases, with 18 bases between. The CDR3 loop spans 16 amino acids. Germline lookup yields CDR1 MGHRA and CDR2 YSYEKL. The CDR3 nucleotides read TGCGCCAGCAGCCAAAACCACGCGCCGGATAGGGAGACCCAGTACTTC. As protein: CASSQNHAPDRETQYF.

The gene calls are TRBV20-1 and TRBJ2-7; 15 bases are shared with TRBD2. V gave up 1 base and J gave up 11 bases; unmatched junction bases: 3. The CDR3 extends over 13 amino acids. Germline V lookup: CDR1 DFQATT, CDR2 SNEGSKA (reference sequence). CDR3 residues: CSARGTSGRAEYF. In nucleotides, the CDR3 is TGCAGTGCTAGAGGGACTAGCGGGAGGGCCGAGTACTTC.

The chain has TRBV5-1 and TRBJ2-3; possibly TRBD1 or TRBD2 for D (5 bases each). V dropped 3 bases and J dropped 7 bases, with 18 bases sitting between them. The length of the CDR3 is 15 residues. The germline V gene has CDR1 SGHRS and CDR2 YFSETQ. The CDR3 loop reads CASSYGTAHFYTQYF. CDR3 DNA: TGCGCCAGCAGCTACGGGACCGCGCACTTTTATACGCAGTATTTT.

This chain joins TRBV6-1 and TRBJ1-5, with 9 bases that match TRBD1. This CDR3 contains 16 residues. The junction had 9 bases not matched to a gene; V was cut back by 4 bases and J by 5 bases. The germline gives CDR1 MNHNS, CDR2 SASEGT. CDR3 DNA sequence: TGTGCCAGCAGTGCCTACGGGACAGGGAGAGATCAGCCCCAGCATTTT. It codes for CASSAYGTGRDQPQHF.

This clonotype was detected only a few times. This sequence joins TRBV18 and TRBJ2-2; tentatively, D is TRBD1 (6 bases). V was cut by 5 bases and J by 4 bases, with 8 bases left in between. Germline-derived CDR1 and CDR2 are KGHSH and LQKENI. There are 13 residues in the CDR3. Here the CDR3 reads CASSSDSTGELFF. Written as DNA, the CDR3 is TGTGCCAGCTCATCGGACAGCACCGGGGAGCTGTTTTTT.

This clonotype turned up a few times. V and J are TRBV12-3 or TRBV12-4 and TRBJ2-5; 12 bases match TRBD2. V lost 5 bases, J lost 4 bases, and 8 bases stayed unmatched. The CDR3 sequence is 16 residues long. The CDR3 nucleotides are TGTGCCAGCAGTACTATTCTGGGACTAGCGGGAGAGACCCAGTACTTC. Translating gives CASSTILGLAGETQYF.